This TCR beta chain came from a study of blood T cell repertoires in COVID-19. Authors' processing steps: Nucleated cell counts were estimated from reference gene primer amplification. The protocol was immunoSEQ multiplex PCR, while the TCRdb copy is restricted to in-frame clones and leaves out a portion. That table gives V, J and clone size, and the DNA gave D and trimming. The sample holds 55,000 to 80,000 clones, roughly 86% seen once. CDR1 and CDR2 (germline): SGHAT, FQNNGV. After removal of 4 bases from V and 2 bases from J, the junction contained 3 bases not matched to a gene. The CDR3 extends over 14 amino acids.

Sequenced: peripheral blood. This chain uses TRBV11-2 with TRBJ2-7; TRBD1 matches at 9 bases. This TCR was recovered from a man aged 50 to 60 with acute or convalescent COVID-19. The CDR3 coding sequence is TGTGCCAGCAGCTCACGACAGGGGGCCTACGAGCAGTACTTC. Translating it yields CASSSRQGAYEQYF.